Described below is a single TCR beta chain sequence and its context. The sample is drawn from a study of CXCR3-negative and CXCR3-positive naive CD8 T cells. At the level of the study: Total TRB output reached about 135 million reads, about 1.5 +/- 0.3 million per library.

The CDR3 totals 14 residues. Germline loops: CDR1 SEHNR, CDR2 FQNEAQ (reference sequence). Each TRB cDNA library was prepared by 5' RACE (with UMI labels). From the 5' RACE reads, TCRdb lists one entry per CDR3 protein and no DNA. This repertoire includes about 62,000 distinct CDR3 sequences. Among CD8+ T cells, naive ones were CD45RO-CCR7+CD27+CD95-. Sequenced: naive CXCR3- CD8+ T cells from blood. The subset is: CD45RO-CCR7+CD27+CD95- naive CD8+ T cells lacking CXCR3 (TNR3-). The receptor's source is a human donor in good health. Some clones in this sample may be carry-over from other donors' samples. The rearrangement uses TRBV7-9 and TRBJ1-1; TCRdb selects TRBD1, and the lack of DNA leaves this call unchecked. CDR3 sequence: CASSTGDGNTEAFF.